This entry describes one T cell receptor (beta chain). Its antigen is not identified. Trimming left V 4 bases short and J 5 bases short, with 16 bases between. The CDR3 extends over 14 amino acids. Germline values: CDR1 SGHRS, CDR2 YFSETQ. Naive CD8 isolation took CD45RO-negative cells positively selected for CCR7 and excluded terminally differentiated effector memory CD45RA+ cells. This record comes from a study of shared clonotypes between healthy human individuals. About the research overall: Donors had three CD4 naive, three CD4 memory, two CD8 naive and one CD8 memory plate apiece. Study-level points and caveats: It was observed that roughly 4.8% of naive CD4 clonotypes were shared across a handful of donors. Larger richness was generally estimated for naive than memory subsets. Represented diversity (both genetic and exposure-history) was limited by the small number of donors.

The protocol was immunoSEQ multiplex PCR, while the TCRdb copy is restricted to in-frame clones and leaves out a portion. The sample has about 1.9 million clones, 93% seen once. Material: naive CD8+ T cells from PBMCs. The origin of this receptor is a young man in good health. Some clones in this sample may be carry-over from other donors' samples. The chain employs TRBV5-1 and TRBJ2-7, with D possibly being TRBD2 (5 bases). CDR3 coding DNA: TGCGCCAGCAGCCCCGTCGGGGTTGAGGACGAGCAGTACTTC. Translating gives CASSPVGVEDEQYF.